This T cell receptor beta chain appears in the sequencing data of a study of PD-1 blockade in classical Hodgkin lymphoma (dated by TCRdb to between 2020 and 2021). Study-wide context: Nivolumab dosing was 3 mg/kg intravenously every 2 weeks, continuing until either disease progression or unacceptable toxicity. To define a peripheral blood immune signature of response to PD-1 blockade in classical Hodgkin lymphoma, the study combined TCR beta sequencing with CyTOF. Here is what the overall study found, with its caveats: Baseline TCR diversity was reported to be lower in newly diagnosed patients than in healthy donors, and even lower in relapsed/refractory patients. The study covered only a single clinical trial cohort, and the causes of the repertoire differences, possibly disease activity or prior therapy, were still not defined. CD4+ but not CD8+ TCR diversity rose significantly by C4D1 (p=0.0027 vs p=0.16), most apparent in complete responders (p=0.02). Baseline diversity similar to that of newly diagnosed patients was observed in trial patients achieving complete response, whereas significantly lower diversity was observed in partial responders and progressors. Lower diversity was observed in patients in whom nivolumab was started less than 1 year after ASCT, and these patients were excluded from later analyses so that confounding by immune reconstitution would be avoided.

Genomic DNA was isolated using the Qiagen DNeasy kit from unsorted PBMCs as well as from negatively selected CD4+ and CD8+ fractions. TCR beta CDR3 regions were subjected to amplification by immunoSEQ multiplex PCR with primers that anneal to V and J segments. A synthetic immune receptor repertoire was used to minimize amplification bias, and any remaining bias was removed computationally after sequencing. Per the source publication's procedure: Custom Python scripts were used to quantify repertoire diversity as the Shannon entropy index. The unsorted, CD4+ and CD8+ repertoires were each analyzed separately, with the exception of combined analyses, where CD4+ and CD8+ sequences were merged in silico. Clonal expansion was defined as a frequency increase of at least 2-fold after treatment compared with C1D1, and clones undetected at baseline were assigned a pseudocount of 0.5. Clones with 0 or 1 copy at C1D1 were defined as singleton clones, while clones with 2 or more copies were defined as non-singleton clones. Clones expanded in unsorted samples were labelled as CD4+, CD8+ or unknown by matching protein sequences in sorted samples from the same patient. Wilcoxon tests on paired samples were used to test changes in diversity from C1D1 to C4D1. TCRdb's version of the immuneACCESS table is confined to in-frame rearrangements and falls short of the full clone set. An unresolved V gene accounts for under half of the shortfall where checked; the remainder is of unknown origin. V, J and clone size derive from that table, while D and trimming were established from the DNA sequence. The sample table lists more than 45,000 clones, less than 95% of them with a count of one. Roughly 10% of the sample is taken by the ten largest.

Note on this clone: No antigen is known for it. No much larger clone exists at a distance of one base, and base qualities are not known.

The time point label of this sample denotes: cycle 2 day 1 (C2D1) of nivolumab. Relapse after autologous stem cell transplantation had occurred in all trial patients, and cohorts A, B and C were distinguished by prior brentuximab vedotin exposure. A total of roughly 57 patients with relapsed/refractory classical Hodgkin lymphoma made up the trial cohort, and each patient's best overall response was complete response, partial response or progressive disease. Single-agent nivolumab was administered to trial patients in the multi-cohort phase II CheckMate 205 trial. An independent review committee assessed best overall response using the 2007 International Working Group response criteria. Trial PBMCs were obtained immediately prior to nivolumab initiation (C1D1) and on therapy at cycle 2 day 1 and cycle 4 day 1. After peripheral blood was drawn into 8 mL Vacutainer Cell Preparation Tubes, PBMCs were isolated by centrifugation and then cryopreserved.

Trimming takes 3 bases from V and 0 bases from J, and the germline ends sit 0 bases apart. CDR1 and CDR2 were assigned from the germline V gene as SGDLS and YYNGEE. The CDR3, cysteine through phenylalanine, is 11 amino acids long. Only the CDR3 DNA is retained, 33 bases long and in frame from the first base. This clonotype was obtained from a human donor with classical Hodgkin lymphoma. The receptor chain draws on TRBV9 and TRBJ2-5; the D gene identity is not certain. The material sequenced was peripheral blood mononuclear cells (PBMCs), taken before the second cycle of nivolumab. The CDR3 in this case is CASSDQETQYF. The DNA sequence is given as TGTGCCAGCAGCGACCAAGAGACCCAGTACTTC. With the rest looked up from the reference TRBV9 and TRBJ2-5 genes rather than sequenced, the full variable domain is DSGVTQTPKHLITATGQRVTLRCSPRSGDLSVYWYQQSLDQGLQFLIQYYNGEERAKGNILERFSAQQFPDLHSELNLSSLELGDSALYFCASSDQETQYFGPGTRLLVL.